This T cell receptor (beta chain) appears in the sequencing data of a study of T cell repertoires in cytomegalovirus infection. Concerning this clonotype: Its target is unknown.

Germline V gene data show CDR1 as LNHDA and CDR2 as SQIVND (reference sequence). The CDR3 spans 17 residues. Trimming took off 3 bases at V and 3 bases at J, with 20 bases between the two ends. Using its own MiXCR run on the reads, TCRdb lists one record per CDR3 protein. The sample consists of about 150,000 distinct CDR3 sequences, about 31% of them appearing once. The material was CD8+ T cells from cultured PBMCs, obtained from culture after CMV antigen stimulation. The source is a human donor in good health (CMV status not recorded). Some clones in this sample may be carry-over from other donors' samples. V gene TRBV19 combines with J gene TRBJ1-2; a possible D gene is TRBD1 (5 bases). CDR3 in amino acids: CASSMNPPGTGYYGYTF. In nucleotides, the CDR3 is TGTGCCAGTAGTATGAACCCCCCAGGGACGGGATACTATGGCTACACCTTC.